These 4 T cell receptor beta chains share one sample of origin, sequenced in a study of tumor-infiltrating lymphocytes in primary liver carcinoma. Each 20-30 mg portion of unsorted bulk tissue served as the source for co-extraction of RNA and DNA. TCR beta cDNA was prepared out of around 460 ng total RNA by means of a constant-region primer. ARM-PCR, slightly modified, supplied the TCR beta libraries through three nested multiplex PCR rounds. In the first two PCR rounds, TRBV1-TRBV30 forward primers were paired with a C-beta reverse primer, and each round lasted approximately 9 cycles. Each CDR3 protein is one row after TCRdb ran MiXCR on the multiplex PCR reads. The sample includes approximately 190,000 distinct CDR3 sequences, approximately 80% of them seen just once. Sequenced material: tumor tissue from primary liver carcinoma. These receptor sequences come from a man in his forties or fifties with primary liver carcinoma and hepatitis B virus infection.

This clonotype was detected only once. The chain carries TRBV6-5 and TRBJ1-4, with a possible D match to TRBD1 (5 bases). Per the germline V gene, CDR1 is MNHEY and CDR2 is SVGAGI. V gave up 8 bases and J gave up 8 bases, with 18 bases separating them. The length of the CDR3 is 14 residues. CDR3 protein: CASGPMGLTEKLFF. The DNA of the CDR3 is TGTGCCAGCGGTCCCATGGGGCTCACCGAAAAACTGTTTTTT.

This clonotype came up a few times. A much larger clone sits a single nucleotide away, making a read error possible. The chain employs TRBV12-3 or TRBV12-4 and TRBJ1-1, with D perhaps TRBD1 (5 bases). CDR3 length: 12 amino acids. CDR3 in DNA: TGTGTCAGCAAAAAGGGGCGGGCTGAAGCTTTCTTT. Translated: CVSKKGRAEAFF.

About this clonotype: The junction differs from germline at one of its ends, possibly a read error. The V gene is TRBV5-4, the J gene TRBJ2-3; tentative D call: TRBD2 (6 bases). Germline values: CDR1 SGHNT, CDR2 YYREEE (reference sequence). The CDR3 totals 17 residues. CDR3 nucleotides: TGTGCCAGCATTAACAGAGCCTACGGAACTAGCACATATACGCAGTATTTT. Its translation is CASINRAYGTSTYTQYF.

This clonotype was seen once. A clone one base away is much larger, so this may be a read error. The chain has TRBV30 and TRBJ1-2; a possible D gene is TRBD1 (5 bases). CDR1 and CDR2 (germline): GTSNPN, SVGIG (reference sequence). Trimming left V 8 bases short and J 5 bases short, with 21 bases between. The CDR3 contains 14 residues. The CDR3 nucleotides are TGTGCCGGCCGAACGGACATCGGATATTATGGCTACACCTTC. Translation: CAGRTDIGYYGYTF.